These 2 T cell receptor beta chains were sequenced from one sample in a study of blood T cell repertoires in COVID-19. Data came from immunoSEQ multiplex PCR; TCRdb stores just in-frame clones and leaves some out. The table includes 250,000 or so clones, around 86% detected once. Sequenced: peripheral blood. Receptors were obtained from a woman aged 40-49 years who had recovered from COVID-19.

This clone was found once. The rearrangement joins TRBV4-1 to TRBJ2-4; 8 bases match TRBD1. The CDR3 has 15 residues. Trimming cost V 0 bases and J 5 bases; bases outside gene matches: 3. The germline gives CDR1 MGHRA, CDR2 YSYEKL. CDR3 sequence (DNA): TGCGCCAGCAGCCAAGAAGGGACAGGCGAAAACATTCAGTACTTC. The encoded protein is CASSQEGTGENIQYF.

V usage is TRBV30 and J usage is TRBJ2-6; D remains unclear. The V gene's germline CDR1 is GTSNPN and CDR2 SVGIG (reference sequence). Trimming left V 1 base short and J 0 bases short, with 4 bases between. This CDR3 comprises 14 residues. The CDR3 nucleotides are TGTGCCTGGAGTGGAGTCTCTGGGGCCAACGTCCTGACTTTC. Protein sequence: CAWSGVSGANVLTF.